The present entry profiles one T cell receptor (beta chain) with its context. Its target is unknown. TCRdb re-called the 5' RACE reads with MiXCR, one entry per CDR3 protein. The sample consists of 250,000 to 350,000 distinct CDR3 sequences, roughly 19% of them appearing once. The data are from a study of T-cell memory formation after mild COVID-19. Overall study: For the most part, TCR clusters were specific to one donor.

This CDR3 spans 14 amino acids. Trimming took 4 bases from V and 5 from J, leaving 14 bases between them. Germline CDR1 is LGHNA and CDR2 is YSLEER. Study observations and caveats: Pre-infection memory already had some responding clones, implying cross-reactive memory joined. Second-wave clones with a day 37 peak had unconfirmed SARS-CoV-2 specificity.

The sequence derives from a man between 18 and 29 years old who had mild COVID-19 (a few samples of this study predate the infection). Cell type and time point are not known. This chain joins TRBV4-3 and TRBJ2-5; D might be TRBD1 (5 bases). Material for sequencing was PBMCs or a T cell subset sorted from them (not recorded which). The CDR3 region has the DNA TGCGCCAGCAGCCCGCAGGGAATTCGGGAGACCCAGTACTTC. Its protein product is CASSPQGIRETQYF.